Listed below are T cell receptor beta chains from one sample, sequenced in a study of shared clonotypes between healthy human individuals. Measured with immunoSEQ multiplex PCR; TCRdb has only the in-frame clones, and not every one. The data show 850,000 to 1,200,000 clones, roughly 75% seen once. The source material was memory CD4+ T cells sorted from blood. The receptors derive from a man between 18 and 29 years old in good health. Each CDR3 is given with its conserved first and last residue. The D gene is left open where the match is weak. Not all rows give a size; the values are once, few, many and, for expanded clones, a class.

clone_size	j_call	v_call	d_call	cdr3_nt	cdr3_aa
-	TRBJ1-1	TRBV11-2	-	TGTGCCAGCAGCTCCCCAACAGGGAGGGGGACTGAAGCTTTCTTT	CASSSPTGRGTEAFF
few	TRBJ1-6	TRBV19	-	TGTGCCAGTAGTATTGAGGGAGGGGATAATTCACCCCTCCACTTT	CASSIEGGDNSPLHF
-	TRBJ2-5	TRBV29-1	TRBD1	TGCAGCGTTGACCCCGGGACAGGGACGAGAGAGACCCAGTACTTC	CSVDPGTGTRETQYF
-	TRBJ1-5	TRBV2	TRBD1	TGTGCCAGCAGGACAGGGCTCGGGGGCAATCAGCCCCAGCATTTT	CASRTGLGGNQPQHF
-	TRBJ1-5	TRBV11-2	-	TGTGCCAGCAGCATCGGGACCGGGAGCAATCAGCCCCAGCATTTT	CASSIGTGSNQPQHF
-	TRBJ2-7	TRBV18	-	TGTGCCAGCTCACCACCTTCCGACTACGAGCAGTACTTC	CASSPPSDYEQYF
once	TRBJ2-3	TRBV5-6	-	TGTGCCAGCAGCTTGGAATTACGGGGAACAGATACGCAGTATTTT	CASSLELRGTDTQYF
-	TRBJ2-7	TRBV11-3	-	TGTGCCAGCAGCCTAATGGGAAGCGAGCAGTACTTC	CASSLMGSEQYF
-	TRBJ2-5	TRBV11-2	-	TGTGCCAGCAGATTGGGGCAGCACCAAGAGACCCAGTACTTC	CASRLGQHQETQYF
-	TRBJ2-5	TRBV5-4	TRBD2	TGTGCCAGCAGCTTGCCGACTAGCGGGATGGAGACCCAGTACTTC	CASSLPTSGMETQYF
-	TRBJ1-1	TRBV6-5	-	TGTGCCAGCAGTTATGCGGGGGGGAAGGGAGAGACTGAAGCTTTCTTT	CASSYAGGKGETEAFF
-	TRBJ2-3	TRBV5-6	TRBD2	TGTGCCAGCAGCCGCCCCTCTTTTAGCGGGGGGGCTGTAGATACGCAGTATTTT	CASSRPSFSGGAVDTQYF
-	TRBJ2-1	TRBV30	TRBD2	TGTGCCTGGAGTCTCGGGACTAGCGGATACAATGAGCAGTTCTTC	CAWSLGTSGYNEQFF
-	TRBJ2-7	TRBV4-3	TRBD1	TGCGCCAGCAGCCAAGATCCCCGGACAGGCTACGAGCAGTACTTC	CASSQDPRTGYEQYF
-	TRBJ2-5	TRBV4-1	-	TGCGCCAGCAGCCAAGGGGAGTCGCTATGGGAGACCCAGTACTTC	CASSQGESLWETQYF
-	TRBJ2-1	TRBV18	-	TGTGCCAGCTCACCACCAGTTTCTGTCGGGGAGCAGTTCTTC	CASSPPVSVGEQFF
-	TRBJ2-5	TRBV28	-	TGTGCCAGCAGTAGAAATCGGGCTATGGCAGAGACCCAGTACTTC	CASSRNRAMAETQYF
-	TRBJ2-5	TRBV15	TRBD1	TGTGCCACCAGCAGAGATTCTGGGACAGGGGCGAGGGAGACCCAGTACTTC	CATSRDSGTGARETQYF
few	TRBJ1-6	TRBV5-1	-	TGCGCCAGCAGCTTGAACCTTCCGGGGGCTAATTCACCCCTCCACTTT	CASSLNLPGANSPLHF
-	TRBJ2-7	TRBV30	-	TGTGCCTGGAGTGTAGGCCCTACGCACCGTTACGAGCAGTACTTC	CAWSVGPTHRYEQYF
-	TRBJ2-7	TRBV28	TRBD1	TGTGCCAGCAGTAACAGGGGTCCCACCTACGAGCAGTACTTC	CASSNRGPTYEQYF
once	TRBJ1-2	TRBV10-3	-	TGTGCCATCAGTGCCGCTAACTATGGCTACACCTTC	CAISAANYGYTF
-	TRBJ2-5	TRBV5-1	-	TGCGCCAGCAGCTCCTCAGGGGTTCAAGAGACCCAGTACTTC	CASSSSGVQETQYF
-	TRBJ1-3	TRBV5-4	-	TGTGCCAGCAGCTTGTTTAACCAGGGATCTGGAAACACCATATATTTT	CASSLFNQGSGNTIYF
-	TRBJ2-3	TRBV5-1	-	TGCGCCAGCAGCCTCGGATCCAGCACAGATACGCAGTATTTT	CASSLGSSTDTQYF
-	TRBJ2-7	TRBV27	-	TGTGCCAGCAGAAGTGGCGCGGATCTCATCTACGAGCAGTACTTC	CASRSGADLIYEQYF
-	TRBJ2-7	TRBV30	TRBD2	TGTGCCTGGAGCGGGGTAAGCGGGGGGGCAAGGTACGAGCAGTACTTC	CAWSGVSGGARYEQYF
-	TRBJ2-7	TRBV2	-	TGTGCCAGCAGGCGGGACGGGAGCTACGAGCAGTACTTC	CASRRDGSYEQYF
few	TRBJ2-1	TRBV19	TRBD1	TGTGCCAGTAGTATTCCAGGGACAGGGGGAAATGAGCAGTTCTTC	CASSIPGTGGNEQFF
-	TRBJ2-1	TRBV11-2	-	TGTGCCAGCAGCTTTAGCCCGATAGGGGTATACAATGAGCAGTTCTTC	CASSFSPIGVYNEQFF
-	TRBJ2-1	TRBV29-1	-	TGCAGCGTTGGTATAGGCTACAATGAGCAGTTCTTC	CSVGIGYNEQFF